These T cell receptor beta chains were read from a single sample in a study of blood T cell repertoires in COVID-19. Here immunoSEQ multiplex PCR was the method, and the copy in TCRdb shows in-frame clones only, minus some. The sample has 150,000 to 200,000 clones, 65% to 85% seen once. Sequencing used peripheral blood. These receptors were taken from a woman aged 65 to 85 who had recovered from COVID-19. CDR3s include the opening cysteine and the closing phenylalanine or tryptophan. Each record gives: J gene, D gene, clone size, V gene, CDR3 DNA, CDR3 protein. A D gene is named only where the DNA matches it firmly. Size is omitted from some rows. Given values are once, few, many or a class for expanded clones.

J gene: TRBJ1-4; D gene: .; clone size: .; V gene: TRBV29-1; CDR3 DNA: TGCAGCGTTGCACCAGCAACTAATGAAAAACTGTTTTTT; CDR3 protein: CSVAPATNEKLFF
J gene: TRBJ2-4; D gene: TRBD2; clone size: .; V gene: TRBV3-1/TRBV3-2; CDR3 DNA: TGTGCCAGCAGCCCCCCAACTAGCGGGGGCCGGGAAAACATTCAGTACTTC; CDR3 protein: CASSPPTSGGRENIQYF
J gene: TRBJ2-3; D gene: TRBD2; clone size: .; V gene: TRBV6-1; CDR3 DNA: TGTGCCAGCAGTGAATGGGACTACAAAACAGATACGCAGTATTTT; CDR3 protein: CASSEWDYKTDTQYF
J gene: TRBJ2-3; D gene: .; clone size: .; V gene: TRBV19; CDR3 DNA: TGTGCCAGTAGCAGTAGGGGCGCCCGGGATACGCAGTATTTT; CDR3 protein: CASSSRGARDTQYF
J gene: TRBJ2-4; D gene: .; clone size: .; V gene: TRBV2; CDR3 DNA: TGTGCCAGCAGACCCGGGGTCTCCTTAGACATTCAGTACTTC; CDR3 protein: CASRPGVSLDIQYF
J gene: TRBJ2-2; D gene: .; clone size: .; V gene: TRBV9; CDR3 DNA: TGTGCCAGCAGCCCAGCCGGGACAAGAACCGGGGAGCTGTTTTTT; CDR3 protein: CASSPAGTRTGELFF
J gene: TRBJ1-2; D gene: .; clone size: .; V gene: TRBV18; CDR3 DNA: TGTGCCAGCTCCCAAGCCGGGGGCTACACCTTC; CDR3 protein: CASSQAGGYTF
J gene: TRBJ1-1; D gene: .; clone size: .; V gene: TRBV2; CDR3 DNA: TGTGCCAGCAGCCCCTTGGAGGGACTGAACACTGAAGCTTTCTTT; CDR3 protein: CASSPLEGLNTEAFF
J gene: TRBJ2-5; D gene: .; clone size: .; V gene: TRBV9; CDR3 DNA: TGTGCCAGCAGCGTGTCCCGGGGTGTGGAGACCCAGTACTTC; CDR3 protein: CASSVSRGVETQYF
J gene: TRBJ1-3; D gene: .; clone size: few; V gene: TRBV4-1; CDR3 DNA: TGCGCCAGCAGCCCCGGGGGTCTCTACTCTGGAAACACCATATATTTT; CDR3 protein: CASSPGGLYSGNTIYF
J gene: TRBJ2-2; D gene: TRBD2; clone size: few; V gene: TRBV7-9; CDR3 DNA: TGTGCCAGCAGCTTACCATCTAGCGGTCAGGCGAACACCGGGGAGCTGTTTTTT; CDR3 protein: CASSLPSSGQANTGELFF
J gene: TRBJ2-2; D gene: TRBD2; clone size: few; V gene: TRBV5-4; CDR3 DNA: TGTGCCAGCAGCTTGGGGGGACTAGCGGGGCACACCGGGGAGCTGTTTTTT; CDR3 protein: CASSLGGLAGHTGELFF
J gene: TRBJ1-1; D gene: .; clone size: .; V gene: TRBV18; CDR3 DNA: TGTGCCAGCTCACCCGAGGGAAACACTGAAGCTTTCTTT; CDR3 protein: CASSPEGNTEAFF
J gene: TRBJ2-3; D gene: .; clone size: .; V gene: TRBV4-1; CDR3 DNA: TGCGCCAGCAGCCAAGAGAGTAGTGGAGATACGCAGTATTTT; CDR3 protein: CASSQESSGDTQYF
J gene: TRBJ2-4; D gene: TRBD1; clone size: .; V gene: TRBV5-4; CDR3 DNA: TGTGCCAGCAGCCAGGGGGCGCTAGCCAAAAACATTCAGTACTTC; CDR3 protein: CASSQGALAKNIQYF
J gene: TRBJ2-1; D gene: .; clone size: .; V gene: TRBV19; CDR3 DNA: TGTGCCAGTAGTATAGGTTTAGCGACCTACAATGAGCAGTTCTTC; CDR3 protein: CASSIGLATYNEQFF
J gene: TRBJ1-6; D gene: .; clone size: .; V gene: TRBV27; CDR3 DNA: TGTGCCAGCAGCCAGGGGTGGTCACCCCTCCACTTT; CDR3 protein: CASSQGWSPLHF
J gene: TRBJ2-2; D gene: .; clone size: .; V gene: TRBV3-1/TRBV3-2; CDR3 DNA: TGTGCCAGCAGCCAGTCGTCGGGCACCGGGGAGCTGTTTTTT; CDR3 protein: CASSQSSGTGELFF
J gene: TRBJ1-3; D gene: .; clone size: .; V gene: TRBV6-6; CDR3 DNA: TGTGCCAGCAGTTACTCCCCTCGTCAGGGAAACACCATATATTTT; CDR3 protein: CASSYSPRQGNTIYF
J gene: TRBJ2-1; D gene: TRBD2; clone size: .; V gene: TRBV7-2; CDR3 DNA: TGTGCCAGCAGCTTTGGGGGAGCGGGATCCTACAATGAGCAGTTCTTC; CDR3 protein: CASSFGGAGSYNEQFF
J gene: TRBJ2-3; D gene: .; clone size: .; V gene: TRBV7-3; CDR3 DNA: TGTGCCAGCAGCCCCACCTCGGGACATTCGGCAGATACGCAGTATTTT; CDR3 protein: CASSPTSGHSADTQYF
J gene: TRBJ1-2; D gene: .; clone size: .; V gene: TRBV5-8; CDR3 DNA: TGTGCCAGCAGCTTGGGACAGCCAGAATATGGCTACACCTTC; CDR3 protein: CASSLGQPEYGYTF
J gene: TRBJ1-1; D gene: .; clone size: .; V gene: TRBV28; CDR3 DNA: TGTGCCAGCACCCTCCCCCAGGGATTCGACACTGAAGCTTTCTTT; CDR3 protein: CASTLPQGFDTEAFF
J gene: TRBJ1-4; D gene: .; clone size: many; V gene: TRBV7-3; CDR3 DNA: TGTGCCAGCAGCGCCCCCGGGGGTAATGAAAAACTGTTTTTT; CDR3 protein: CASSAPGGNEKLFF
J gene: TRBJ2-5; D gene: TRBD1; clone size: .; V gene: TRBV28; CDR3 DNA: TGTGCCAGCAGTTCCGACAGGGATGTTGAGACCCAGTACTTC; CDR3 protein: CASSSDRDVETQYF
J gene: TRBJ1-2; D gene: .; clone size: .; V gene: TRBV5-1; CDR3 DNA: TGCGCCAGCAGCTTCTGGGGAGACCAATATGGCTACACCTTC; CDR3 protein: CASSFWGDQYGYTF
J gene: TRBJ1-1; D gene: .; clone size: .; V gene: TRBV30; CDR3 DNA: TGTGCCTGGAGTCCGGACAGGAACACTGAAGCTTTCTTT; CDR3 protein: CAWSPDRNTEAFF
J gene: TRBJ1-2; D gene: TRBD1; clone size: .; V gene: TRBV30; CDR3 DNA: TGTGCCTGGAGCCGGGACAGGGTGAACTATGGCTACACCTTC; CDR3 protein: CAWSRDRVNYGYTF
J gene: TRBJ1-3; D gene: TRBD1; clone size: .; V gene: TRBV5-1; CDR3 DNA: TGCGCCAGCAGCCCAACAGGGGAAGGAAACACCATATATTTT; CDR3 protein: CASSPTGEGNTIYF
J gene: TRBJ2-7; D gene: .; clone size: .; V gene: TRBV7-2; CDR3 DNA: TGTGCCAGCCGCGCAGGCGTTCGGGGCGAGCAGTACTTC; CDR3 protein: CASRAGVRGEQYF
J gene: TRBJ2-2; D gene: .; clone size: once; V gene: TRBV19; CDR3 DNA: TGTGCCAGTAGTCCGGGGACTTATGGAACCGGGGAGCTGTTTTTT; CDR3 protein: CASSPGTYGTGELFF